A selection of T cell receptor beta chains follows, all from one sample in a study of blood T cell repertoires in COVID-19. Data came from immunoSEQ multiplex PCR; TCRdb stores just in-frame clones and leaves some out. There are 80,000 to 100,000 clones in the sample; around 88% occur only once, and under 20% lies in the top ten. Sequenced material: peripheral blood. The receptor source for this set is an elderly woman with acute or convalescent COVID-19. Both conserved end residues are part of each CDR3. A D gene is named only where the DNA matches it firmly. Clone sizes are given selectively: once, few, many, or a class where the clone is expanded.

DNA: TGTGCCAGCGGGCGGGACTCCATAATGGGAGAGACCCAGTACTTC; CDR3: CASGRDSIMGETQYF; J: TRBJ2-5; D: -; size: -; V: TRBV6-5
DNA: TGTGCCAGCAGCTTACGTACTAGCGGGGGTTCAGATACGCAGTATTTT; CDR3: CASSLRTSGGSDTQYF; J: TRBJ2-3; D: TRBD2; size: -; V: TRBV7-2
DNA: TGTGCCAGCAGTGAACTACTATACAATGAGCAGTTCTTC; CDR3: CASSELLYNEQFF; J: TRBJ2-1; D: -; size: -; V: TRBV2
DNA: TGTGCCAGTGGGGAGCGGGAAGAGACCCAGTACTTC; CDR3: CASGEREETQYF; J: TRBJ2-5; D: -; size: -; V: TRBV6-1
DNA: TGTGCCATCAGGATAGGACTAGCGGGGACCTACAATGAGCAGTTCTTC; CDR3: CAIRIGLAGTYNEQFF; J: TRBJ2-1; D: TRBD2; size: -; V: TRBV10-3
DNA: TGTGCCAGCTCAGGTAGTTGGGGCGACGGACCAACTAATGAAAAACTGTTTTTT; CDR3: CASSGSWGDGPTNEKLFF; J: TRBJ1-4; D: -; size: -; V: TRBV18
DNA: TGCGCCAGCAGCTCCGCCTACGAGCAGTACTTC; CDR3: CASSSAYEQYF; J: TRBJ2-7; D: -; size: -; V: TRBV5-1
DNA: TGTGCCTTGGGCAACACTGAAGCTTTCTTT; CDR3: CALGNTEAFF; J: TRBJ1-1; D: -; size: -; V: TRBV30
DNA: TGTGCCAGCAGCCAAGACCTCAGGTCCTATGGCTACACCTTC; CDR3: CASSQDLRSYGYTF; J: TRBJ1-2; D: -; size: -; V: TRBV3-1/TRBV3-2
DNA: TGCGCCAGCAGCCCCGGGACAGGGAGGAATGGCTACACCTTC; CDR3: CASSPGTGRNGYTF; J: TRBJ1-2; D: TRBD1; size: once; V: TRBV4-1
DNA: TGTGCCACCAGTGATTCGCGGACAGGGGGGAGTCAGCCCCAGCATTTT; CDR3: CATSDSRTGGSQPQHF; J: TRBJ1-5; D: TRBD1; size: -; V: TRBV24-1
DNA: TGTGCCAGCAGTGCTACCGGCAGGGCCACTGAAGCTTTCTTT; CDR3: CASSATGRATEAFF; J: TRBJ1-1; D: -; size: -; V: TRBV2
DNA: TGTGCCACCAGTGATAGGGCAGGGGCTACCGGGGAGCTGTTTTTT; CDR3: CATSDRAGATGELFF; J: TRBJ2-2; D: -; size: -; V: TRBV24-1
DNA: TGTGCCAGCTCCCTTACCCGGGGGATAGCTTTCTTT; CDR3: CASSLTRGIAFF; J: TRBJ1-1; D: -; size: -; V: TRBV25-1
DNA: TGTGCCAGCAGTGAGAACCAGCGGGGGGGCACAGATACGCAGTATTTT; CDR3: CASSENQRGGTDTQYF; J: TRBJ2-3; D: TRBD2; size: -; V: TRBV2
DNA: TGTGCCAGCAGCCTACAGGGGTCTGAAGCTTTCTTT; CDR3: CASSLQGSEAFF; J: TRBJ1-1; D: TRBD1; size: -; V: TRBV2
DNA: TGTGCCAGCAGCCAGCCACAGAGTCTGGGCTACGAGCAGTACTTC; CDR3: CASSQPQSLGYEQYF; J: TRBJ2-7; D: -; size: -; V: TRBV14
DNA: TGCGCCAGCAGCACCGACAGGGAGGCGGCTTTCTTT; CDR3: CASSTDREAAFF; J: TRBJ1-1; D: TRBD1; size: -; V: TRBV5-1
DNA: TGTGCCACCAGTGATAATGGACAGGGGTATGGCTACACCTTC; CDR3: CATSDNGQGYGYTF; J: TRBJ1-2; D: TRBD1; size: once; V: TRBV24-1
DNA: TGTGCCAGCAGCTTGGCCCCCCAGGCCTTGGCTGGCTACACCTTC; CDR3: CASSLAPQALAGYTF; J: TRBJ1-2; D: -; size: -; V: TRBV5-5
DNA: TGTGCCAGCAGCAGTACAGGGGTACGAGAGACCCAGTACTTC; CDR3: CASSSTGVRETQYF; J: TRBJ2-5; D: TRBD1; size: -; V: TRBV11-2
DNA: TGTGCCTGGAGCCGGGGGACAGAAAGCTATGGCTACACCTTC; CDR3: CAWSRGTESYGYTF; J: TRBJ1-2; D: TRBD1; size: once; V: TRBV30
DNA: TGTGCCAGCTCACCACTCGGCGGGGGGGCTCCCAGCGATGAGCAGTTCTTC; CDR3: CASSPLGGGAPSDEQFF; J: TRBJ2-1; D: TRBD2; size: -; V: TRBV18
DNA: TGTGCCAGCAGCCCCTCCAGACTCGAGCAGTTCTTC; CDR3: CASSPSRLEQFF; J: TRBJ2-1; D: -; size: -; V: TRBV12-3/TRBV12-4
DNA: TGTGCCAGCAGCCCCTTGGGGGGGGCTTCCTACAATGAGCAGTTCTTC; CDR3: CASSPLGGASYNEQFF; J: TRBJ2-1; D: -; size: -; V: TRBV7-9
DNA: TGTGCCAGCTCACCCGGGACAGGGGGCAATAACTATGGCTACACCTTC; CDR3: CASSPGTGGNNYGYTF; J: TRBJ1-2; D: TRBD1; size: -; V: TRBV18
DNA: TGTGCCAGCAGACCGACCCAGGGTACGCAGTATTTT; CDR3: CASRPTQGTQYF; J: TRBJ2-3; D: -; size: -; V: TRBV11-3
DNA: TGTGCCAGCAGCTCAAGCCGGGACAGCTCAGCCTACGAGCAGTACTTC; CDR3: CASSSSRDSSAYEQYF; J: TRBJ2-7; D: TRBD1; size: once; V: TRBV7-9
DNA: TGTGCCAGCAGCCAAGTTGGGACAGCGATCTACGAGCAGTACTTC; CDR3: CASSQVGTAIYEQYF; J: TRBJ2-7; D: TRBD1; size: -; V: TRBV4-2
DNA: TGCGCCAGCAGCACCGGGAGAGGGAACACTGAAGCTTTCTTT; CDR3: CASSTGRGNTEAFF; J: TRBJ1-1; D: -; size: -; V: TRBV5-1
DNA: TGTGCCAGCAGCCAATCAAGCGTCGGGAAAAACATTCAGTACTTC; CDR3: CASSQSSVGKNIQYF; J: TRBJ2-4; D: -; size: -; V: TRBV7-9
DNA: TGCAGCGTTGTGGCTCTAGCGGCCCAAGAGACCCAGTACTTC; CDR3: CSVVALAAQETQYF; J: TRBJ2-5; D: TRBD2; size: -; V: TRBV29-1
DNA: TGTGCCAGCAGCTTGGGGGGACTAGCGGGAGTCGGGCAGTACTTC; CDR3: CASSLGGLAGVGQYF; J: TRBJ2-7; D: TRBD2; size: -; V: TRBV5-4
DNA: TGTGCCAGCAGCCAAGACAGGTACTATGGCTACACCTTC; CDR3: CASSQDRYYGYTF; J: TRBJ1-2; D: -; size: -; V: TRBV11-2
DNA: TGCGCCAGCAGCTTGACAATCGCGGCGAACACTGAAGCTTTCTTT; CDR3: CASSLTIAANTEAFF; J: TRBJ1-1; D: -; size: once; V: TRBV5-1
DNA: TGTGCCAGCAGCCGGGGGCTCCCAGGGACCTACAATGAGCAGTTCTTC; CDR3: CASSRGLPGTYNEQFF; J: TRBJ2-1; D: -; size: once; V: TRBV3-1/TRBV3-2
DNA: TGTGCCAGCAATGTCCCGGGGAGACGCACTGAAGCTTTCTTT; CDR3: CASNVPGRRTEAFF; J: TRBJ1-1; D: -; size: few; V: TRBV28
DNA: TGTGCCAGCAGCGTAGGGGGGGTCGCTGAAGCTTTCTTT; CDR3: CASSVGGVAEAFF; J: TRBJ1-1; D: -; size: -; V: TRBV9
DNA: TGTGCCAGCAGAAACTCGCCTGGTTCCTACGAGCAGTACTTC; CDR3: CASRNSPGSYEQYF; J: TRBJ2-7; D: -; size: few; V: TRBV2
DNA: TGTGCCAGCTCACCCGACAGGGGAGGAAATCAGCCCCAGCATTTT; CDR3: CASSPDRGGNQPQHF; J: TRBJ1-5; D: TRBD1; size: -; V: TRBV18
DNA: TGCGCCAGCAGCTCAGCGGGGGGATCCTCCTACAATGAGCAGTTCTTC; CDR3: CASSSAGGSSYNEQFF; J: TRBJ2-1; D: TRBD2; size: once; V: TRBV5-1
DNA: TGTGCCAGCAGTTACTCGATGGGACAGGACCCACCCCTCCACTTT; CDR3: CASSYSMGQDPPLHF; J: TRBJ1-6; D: TRBD1; size: -; V: TRBV6-5
DNA: TGTGCCAGCTCAACGGAATTCGTCAGGGAAAAACTGTTTTTT; CDR3: CASSTEFVREKLFF; J: TRBJ1-4; D: -; size: -; V: TRBV18
DNA: TGTGCCAGCAGTTACCCTGGGACAGGGGAATGGTATTTT; CDR3: CASSYPGTGEWYF; J: TRBJ2-3; D: TRBD1; size: -; V: TRBV6-5
DNA: TGTGCCAGTAGTCCGTGGACAGCCTATGGCTACACCTTC; CDR3: CASSPWTAYGYTF; J: TRBJ1-2; D: -; size: -; V: TRBV19
DNA: TGTGCCAGTAATACAGGGGGCTTTACTCCCCTCTGGTGCGAGCAGTACTTC; CDR3: CASNTGGFTPLWCEQYF; J: TRBJ2-7; D: TRBD1; size: -; V: TRBV19
DNA: TGTGCCAGCAGCCGCCGGGGACAGGGGACGAACTATGGCTACACCTTC; CDR3: CASSRRGQGTNYGYTF; J: TRBJ1-2; D: TRBD1; size: -; V: TRBV3-1/TRBV3-2
DNA: TGTGCCAGCAGCTACGGCCAGGGTTATAGGAACATTCAGTACTTT; CDR3: CASSYGQGYRNIQYF; J: TRBJ2-4; D: -; size: -; V: TRBV7-9
DNA: TGTGCCAGCTGTCCGGGGACAGGGAATGAAAAACTGTTTTTT; CDR3: CASCPGTGNEKLFF; J: TRBJ1-4; D: TRBD1; size: -; V: TRBV6-5
DNA: TGTGCCAGCAGCGGGTCTCCGGGACAGGGGGGGAATAATTCACCCCTCCACTTT; CDR3: CASSGSPGQGGNNSPLHF; J: TRBJ1-6; D: TRBD1; size: -; V: TRBV9
DNA: TGTGCCAGCTCAATGACTAGCGGGGGCTACAATGAGCAGTTCTTC; CDR3: CASSMTSGGYNEQFF; J: TRBJ2-1; D: TRBD2; size: once; V: TRBV18
DNA: TGCGCCAGCAGCCATCCCCAGGGACTAGCGGGGGGCCTTGGGACCAAAAACATTCAGTACTTC; CDR3: CASSHPQGLAGGLGTKNIQYF; J: TRBJ2-4; D: TRBD2; size: -; V: TRBV4-1
DNA: TGCGCCAGCAGCTTGGGCGACGGGGCCTATAATTCACCCCTCCACTTT; CDR3: CASSLGDGAYNSPLHF; J: TRBJ1-6; D: -; size: -; V: TRBV5-1
DNA: TGTGCCAGCAGACCCACCGGGGCAGGGGGTTATGGCTACACCTTC; CDR3: CASRPTGAGGYGYTF; J: TRBJ1-2; D: TRBD1; size: -; V: TRBV3-1/TRBV3-2